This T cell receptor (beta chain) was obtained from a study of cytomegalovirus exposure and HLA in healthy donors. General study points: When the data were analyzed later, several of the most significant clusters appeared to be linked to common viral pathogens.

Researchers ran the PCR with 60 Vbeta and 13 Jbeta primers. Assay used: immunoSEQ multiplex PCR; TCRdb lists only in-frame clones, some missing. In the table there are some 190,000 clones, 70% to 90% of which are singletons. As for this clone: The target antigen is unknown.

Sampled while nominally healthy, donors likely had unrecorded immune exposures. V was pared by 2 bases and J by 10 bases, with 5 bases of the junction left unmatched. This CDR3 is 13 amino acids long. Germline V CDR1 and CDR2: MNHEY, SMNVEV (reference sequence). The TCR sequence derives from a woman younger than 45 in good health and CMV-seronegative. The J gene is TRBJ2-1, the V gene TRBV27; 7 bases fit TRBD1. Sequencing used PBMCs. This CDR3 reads CASSLGWDREQFF. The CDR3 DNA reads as TGTGCCAGCAGTTTAGGGTGGGACAGAGAGCAGTTCTTC.